Presented here are 18 T cell receptor beta chains from one specimen sequenced in a study of blood T cell repertoires in COVID-19. This table comes from immunoSEQ multiplex PCR, and its TCRdb copy is limited to in-frame clones, with some not included. The data contain approximately 140,000 clones, around 90% of them seen just once; the ten biggest clones take up more than 2%. Sample: peripheral blood. These receptors were taken from a human donor with COVID-19, enrolled during active disease. The donor label of this sample is uncertain.

This clone was seen just once. The chain joins TRBV11-3 to TRBJ2-7, with 8 bases that match TRBD2. J was trimmed by 1 base and V by 5 bases; bases with no gene match: 4. The V gene's germline CDR1 is SGHNT and CDR2 YENEEA. CDR3 length: 14 amino acids. The CDR3 reads CASSLSGDSYEQYF. For the CDR3, the DNA is TGTGCCAGCAGCCTTAGCGGGGATTCCTACGAGCAGTACTTC.

The chain joins TRBV3-1 (or the pseudogene TRBV3-2) to TRBJ1-1, with D perhaps TRBD1 (6 bases). Germline CDR1 LGHDT, CDR2 YNNKEL (reference sequence). The germline V and J ends were trimmed by 4 bases and 7 bases, with 13 bases remaining between them. The CDR3 runs 13 residues. The CDR3 DNA reads as TGTGCCAGCAGCCTAAGTTGGGGGCTTGAAGCTTTCTTT. This sequence encodes CASSLSWGLEAFF.

This clone was found once. The chain has TRBV14 and TRBJ1-1, with TRBD1 identical over 10 bases. V trimming: 3 bases; J trimming: 5 bases; junction bases outside the gene matches: 6. This CDR3 region has 15 residues. The V gene's germline CDR1 is SGHDN and CDR2 FVKESK. CDR3 sequence: CASSHRQGATTEAFF. The CDR3 nucleotides are TGTGCCAGCAGCCATAGACAGGGGGCGACGACTGAAGCTTTCTTT.

The genes are TRBV6-5 and TRBJ2-2, with TRBD2 as a possible D gene (5 bases). The germline V gene has CDR1 MNHEY and CDR2 SVGAGI. Trimming shortened V by 6 bases and J by 6 bases, and 17 bases separated the two germline ends. The CDR3 extends over 15 amino acids. The CDR3 DNA reads as TGTGCCAGCAGCGACATCGATGAGGGAGCCGGGGAGCTGTTTTTT. Protein product: CASSDIDEGAGELFF.

The V call is TRBV6-1, the J call TRBJ2-1; 13 positions agree with TRBD2. With V trimmed by 0 bases and J by 7 bases, 3 bases remained unmatched. The CDR3 totals 16 residues. Germline CDR1 is MNHNS and CDR2 is SASEGT. DNA for the CDR3: TGTGCCAGCAGTGAAGCGGTGACTAGCGGGAGGAATGAGCAGTTCTTC. Encoded protein: CASSEAVTSGRNEQFF.

This clone appeared a single time. The gene calls are TRBV10-2 and TRBJ2-5, with D perhaps matching TRBD1 (5 bases). V lost 0 bases, J lost 2 bases, and 25 bases lay in between. The CDR3 has 20 amino acids. CDR1 and CDR2 from the germline V gene are WSHSY and SAAADI. CDR3 region: CASSESVSLALGQGQETQYF. CDR3 nucleotides: TGCGCCAGCAGTGAGTCCGTTTCTTTGGCCCTCGGTCAGGGTCAAGAGACCCAGTACTTC.

V and J are TRBV6-1 and TRBJ1-5; the D is unclear. V was trimmed by 5 bases and J by 7 bases, leaving 12 bases between them. Germline assignment: CDR1 MNHNS and CDR2 SASEGT. This CDR3 spans 13 amino acids. The CDR3, as DNA: TGTGCCAGCAGTCCACCAGGCTGGCAGCCCCAGCATTTT. Translating it yields CASSPPGWQPQHF.

The table lists this clone with a count of one. This rearrangement joins TRBV25-1 to TRBJ2-7; TRBD1 matches at 9 bases. Trimming took 5 bases from V and 3 from J; bases not matched to a gene: 17. The CDR3 consists of 18 residues. From germline, CDR1 is MGHDK and CDR2 SYGVNS. CDR3 sequence (DNA): TGTGCCAGCAGTACAAGTCGAGGAAGTGGGACAGGGAACTACGAGCAGTACTTC. This codes for CASSTSRGSGTGNYEQYF.

The chain combines TRBV19 with TRBJ1-2; 9 nucleotides line up with TRBD1. Germline trimming cut 7 bases from V and 5 bases from J; bases unmatched to any gene: 17. This CDR3 has 17 amino acids. CDR1 is LNHDA and CDR2 is SQIVND in the germline V gene (reference sequence). CDR3: CASTSRPGTGRGYGYTF. As DNA, the CDR3 is TGTGCCAGTACCTCCCGTCCCGGGACAGGGCGCGGGTATGGCTACACCTTC.

This clone appeared a few times. The J gene is TRBJ1-1, the V gene TRBV5-5, with D perhaps matching TRBD1 (5 bases). V was trimmed by 2 bases and J by 7 bases, leaving 9 bases between them. CDR1 is SGHKS, CDR2 YYEKEE, per germline (reference sequence). This CDR3 has 12 amino acids. The CDR3 protein is CASSFVGHEAFF. For the CDR3, the DNA is TGTGCCAGCAGCTTTGTGGGGCATGAAGCTTTCTTT.

This chain uses TRBV19 with TRBJ1-1, with D unclear. Germline V CDR1 and CDR2: LNHDA, SQIVND (reference sequence). This CDR3 has 14 amino acids. V was clipped by 7 bases and J by 6 bases, with 18 bases between them. CDR3 in DNA: TGTGCCAGTATTAAACGCCTACCAAACGCTGAAGCTTTCTTT. Protein sequence: CASIKRLPNAEAFF.

The gene calls are TRBV6-2 or TRBV6-3 and TRBJ2-6, with TRBD1 matching 8 bases. Germline V gene lookup returns CDR1 MNHEY and CDR2 SVGEGT. The CDR3 contains 14 residues. V shed 6 bases, J shed 11 bases, and the junction held 9 bases outside the gene matches. CDR3 amino acids: CASSQTGAKHVLTF. DNA of the CDR3: TGTGCCAGCAGCCAGACAGGGGCTAAACACGTCCTGACTTTC.

The gene calls are TRBV5-6 and TRBJ1-1, with TRBD1 matching 7 bases. The length of the CDR3 is 15 residues. The germline V gene encodes CDR1 SGHDT and CDR2 YYEEEE. After removal of 0 bases from V and 1 base from J, the junction contained 3 bases not matched to a gene. The CDR3 here is CASSLAPGGNTEAFF. CDR3 DNA sequence: TGTGCCAGCAGCTTGGCCCCAGGGGGGAACACTGAAGCTTTCTTT.

This chain joins TRBV6-5 and TRBJ2-7; D is perhaps TRBD2 (5 bases). V lost 4 bases and J 4 bases, leaving 11 bases between the germline ends. Germline lookup yields CDR1 MNHEY and CDR2 SVGAGI. The CDR3 length is 13 residues. The CDR3: CASSSGGFYEQYF. The CDR3 DNA sequence: TGTGCCAGCAGTTCAGGAGGTTTTTACGAGCAGTACTTC.

V is TRBV6-5 and J is TRBJ2-3; D may be TRBD1 (5 bases). V shed 6 bases and J shed 0 bases, with 10 bases lying between them. Looked up from germline, CDR1 is MNHEY and CDR2 is SVGAGI. The CDR3 totals 14 residues. The DNA for the CDR3 is TGTGCCAGCAGATGGACACCCAGCACAGATACGCAGTATTTT. Translated: CASRWTPSTDTQYF.

The genes are TRBV6-5 and TRBJ1-3; D not resolved. CDR1 is MNHEY and CDR2 is SVGAGI in the germline V gene. Trimming removed 4 bases at V and 0 bases at J, with 4 bases between. The CDR3 runs 13 residues. The DNA for the CDR3 is TGTGCCAGCAGTTCCAACTCTGGAAACACCATATATTTT. Translated: CASSSNSGNTIYF.

The J gene is TRBJ2-2, the V gene TRBV25-1; 7 positions match TRBD2. Per germline, CDR1 MGHDK and CDR2 SYGVNS. The CDR3 is 14 amino acids. V was clipped by 4 bases and J by 6 bases; unmatched bases: 5. CDR3 nucleotides: TGTGCCAGCAGTGGCACGGGAGGAGCCGGGGAGCTGTTTTTT. Amino acids: CASSGTGGAGELFF.

CDR3 DNA sequence: TGTGCCAGCAGCGACGGCGGGCTAGCGGGAGTAACAGAGACCCAGTACTTC. Residues: CASSDGGLAGVTETQYF. The V gene is TRBV9, the J gene TRBJ2-5; TRBD2 agrees at 10 bases. This CDR3 spans 17 amino acids. The germline V gene encodes CDR1 SGDLS and CDR2 YYNGEE. V lost 3 bases, J lost 4 bases, and 12 bases stayed unmatched.